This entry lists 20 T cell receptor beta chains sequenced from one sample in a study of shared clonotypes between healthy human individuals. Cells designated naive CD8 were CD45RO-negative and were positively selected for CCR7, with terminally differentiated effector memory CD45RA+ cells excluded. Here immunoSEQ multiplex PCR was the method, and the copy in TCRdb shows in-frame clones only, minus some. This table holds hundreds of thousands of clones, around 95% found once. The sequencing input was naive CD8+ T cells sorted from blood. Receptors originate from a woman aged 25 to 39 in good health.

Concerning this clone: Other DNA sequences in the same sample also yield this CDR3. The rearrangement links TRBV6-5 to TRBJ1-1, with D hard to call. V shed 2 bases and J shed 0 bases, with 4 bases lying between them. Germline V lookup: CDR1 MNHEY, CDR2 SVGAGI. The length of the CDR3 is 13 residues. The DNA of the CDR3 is TGTGCCAGCAGTTACCGGGTGAACACTGAAGCTTTCTTT. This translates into CASSYRVNTEAFF.

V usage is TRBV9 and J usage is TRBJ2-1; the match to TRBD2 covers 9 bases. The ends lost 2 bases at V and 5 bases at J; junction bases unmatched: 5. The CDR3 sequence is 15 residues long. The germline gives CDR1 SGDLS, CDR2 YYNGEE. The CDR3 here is CASSVTSGINNEQFF. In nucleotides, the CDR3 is TGTGCCAGCAGCGTGACTAGCGGAATCAACAATGAGCAGTTCTTC.

CDR3 amino acids: CASSRGAGSGDTQYF. For the CDR3, the DNA is TGTGCCAGCAGCCGCGGTGCAGGAAGCGGAGATACGCAGTATTTT. The chain is built from TRBV7-3 and TRBJ2-3; D is possibly TRBD2 (5 bases). CDR3 size: 15 residues. The V end lost 5 bases, the J end lost 5 bases, and 17 bases lay between the germline ends. Germline V gives CDR1 SGHTA, CDR2 FQGTGA.

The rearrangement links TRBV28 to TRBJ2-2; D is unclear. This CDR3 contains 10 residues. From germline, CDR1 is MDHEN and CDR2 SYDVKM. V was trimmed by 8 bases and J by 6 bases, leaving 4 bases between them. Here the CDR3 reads CASGAGELFF. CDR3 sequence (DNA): TGTGCCAGCGGTGCCGGGGAGCTGTTTTTT.

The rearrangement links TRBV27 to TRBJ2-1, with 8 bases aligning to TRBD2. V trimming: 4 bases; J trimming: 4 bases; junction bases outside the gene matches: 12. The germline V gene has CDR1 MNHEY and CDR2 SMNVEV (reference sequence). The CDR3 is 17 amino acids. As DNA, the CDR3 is TGTGCCAGCAGTTGGGGACCGAGCGGGAGATCGTACAATGAGCAGTTCTTC. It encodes CASSWGPSGRSYNEQFF.

The CDR3 DNA follows: TGTGCCAGCAGTTGGGTAGCGGGAGGGCCCTTATACGAGCAGTACTTC. Translated, it gives CASSWVAGGPLYEQYF. The J gene is TRBJ2-7, the V gene TRBV6-6, with 11 bases matching TRBD2. Trimming removed 4 bases from V and 4 bases from J; junction bases left unmatched: 9. CDR3 size: 16 residues. The germline CDR1 and CDR2 sequences are MNHNY and SVGAGI (reference sequence).

The CDR3, as DNA: TGTGCCACCTCGGGACAGGAGACGCTTTACGAGCAGTACTTC. Protein sequence: CATSGQETLYEQYF. The genes are TRBV28 and TRBJ2-7; 8 bases are shared with TRBD1. From germline, CDR1 is MDHEN and CDR2 SYDVKM. Losses at the gene ends were 10 bases for V and 4 bases for J; bases not matched to a gene: 12. The CDR3 covers 14 residues. Using reference TRBV28 and TRBJ2-7 for the parts outside the CDR3, the full variable domain is DVKVTQSSRYLVKRTGEKVFLECVQDMDHENMFWYRQDPGLGLRLIYFSYDVKMKEKGDIPEGYSVSREKKERFSLILESASTNQTSMYLCATSGQETLYEQYFGPGTRLTVT.

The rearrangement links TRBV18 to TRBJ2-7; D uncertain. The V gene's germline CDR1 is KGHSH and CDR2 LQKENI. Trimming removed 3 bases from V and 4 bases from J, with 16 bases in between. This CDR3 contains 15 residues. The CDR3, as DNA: TGTGCCAGCTCACCGGCCCGGACCCGGGTGTACGAGCAGTACTTC. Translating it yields CASSPARTRVYEQYF.

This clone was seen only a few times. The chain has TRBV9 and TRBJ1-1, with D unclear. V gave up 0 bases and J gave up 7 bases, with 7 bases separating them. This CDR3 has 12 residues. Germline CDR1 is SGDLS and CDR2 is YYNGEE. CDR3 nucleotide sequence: TGTGCCAGCAGCGTAGGGGGAGATGAAGCTTTCTTT. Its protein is CASSVGGDEAFF.

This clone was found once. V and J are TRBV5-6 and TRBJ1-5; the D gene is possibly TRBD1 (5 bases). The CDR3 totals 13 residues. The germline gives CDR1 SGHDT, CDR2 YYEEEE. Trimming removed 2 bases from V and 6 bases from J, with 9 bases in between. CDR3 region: CASSLGVGQPQHF. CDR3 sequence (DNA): TGTGCCAGCAGCTTAGGGGTAGGTCAGCCCCAGCATTTT. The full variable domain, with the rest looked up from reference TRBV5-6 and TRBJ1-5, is DAGVTQSPTHLIKTRGQQVTLRCSPKSGHDTVSWYQQALGQGPQFIFQYYEEEERQRGNFPDRFSGHQFPNYSSELNVNALLLGDSALYLCASSLGVGQPQHFGDGTRLSIL.

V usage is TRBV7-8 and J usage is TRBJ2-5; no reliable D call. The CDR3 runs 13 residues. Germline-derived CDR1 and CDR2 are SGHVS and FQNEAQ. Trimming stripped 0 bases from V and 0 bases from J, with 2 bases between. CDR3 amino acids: CASSLAYQETQYF. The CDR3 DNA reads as TGTGCCAGCAGCTTAGCGTACCAAGAGACCCAGTACTTC.

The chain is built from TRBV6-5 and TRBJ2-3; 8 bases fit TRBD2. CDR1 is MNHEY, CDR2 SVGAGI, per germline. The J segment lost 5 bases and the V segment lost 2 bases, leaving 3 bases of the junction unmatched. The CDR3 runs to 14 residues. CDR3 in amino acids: CASSYGLAGDTQYF. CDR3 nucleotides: TGTGCCAGCAGTTACGGGCTAGCGGGAGATACGCAGTATTTT.

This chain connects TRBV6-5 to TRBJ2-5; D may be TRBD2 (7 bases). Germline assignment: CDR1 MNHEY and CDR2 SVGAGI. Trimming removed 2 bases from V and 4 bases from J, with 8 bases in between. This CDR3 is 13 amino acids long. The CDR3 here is CASSYGGAETQYF. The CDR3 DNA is TGTGCCAGCAGTTACGGGGGGGCAGAGACCCAGTACTTC.

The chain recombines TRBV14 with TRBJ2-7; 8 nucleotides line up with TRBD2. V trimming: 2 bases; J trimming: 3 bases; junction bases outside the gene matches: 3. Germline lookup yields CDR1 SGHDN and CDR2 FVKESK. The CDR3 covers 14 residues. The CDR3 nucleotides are TGTGCCAGCAGCCAACCGGGACTAGACTACGAGCAGTACTTC. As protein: CASSQPGLDYEQYF.

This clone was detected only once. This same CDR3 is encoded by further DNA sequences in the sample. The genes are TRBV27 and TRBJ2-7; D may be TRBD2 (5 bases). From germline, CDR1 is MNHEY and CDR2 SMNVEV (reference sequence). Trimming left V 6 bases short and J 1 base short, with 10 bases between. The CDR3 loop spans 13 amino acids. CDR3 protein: CASSLSGSYEQYF. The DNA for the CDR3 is TGTGCCAGCAGCCTAAGCGGTTCCTACGAGCAGTACTTC.

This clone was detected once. Here the CDR3 DNA reads TGTGCCAGCAGTTCGGTATCTCGCTCCTACAATGAGCAGTTCTTC. It codes for CASSSVSRSYNEQFF. The chain is built from TRBV27 and TRBJ2-1; no reliable D call. Looked up from germline, CDR1 is MNHEY and CDR2 is SMNVEV (reference sequence). CDR3 length equals 15 residues. The V end was cut by 4 bases, the J end by 0 bases, with 10 bases between.

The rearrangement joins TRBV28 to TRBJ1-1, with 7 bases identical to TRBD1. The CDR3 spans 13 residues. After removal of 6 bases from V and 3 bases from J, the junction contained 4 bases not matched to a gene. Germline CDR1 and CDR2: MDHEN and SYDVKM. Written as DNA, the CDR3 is TGTGCCAGCAGGCTTCAGGGGGACACTGAAGCTTTCTTT. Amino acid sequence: CASRLQGDTEAFF.

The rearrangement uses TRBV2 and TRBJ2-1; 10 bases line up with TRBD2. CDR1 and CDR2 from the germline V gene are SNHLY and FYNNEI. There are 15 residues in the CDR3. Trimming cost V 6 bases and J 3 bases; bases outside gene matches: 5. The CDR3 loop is CASRASSGSYNEQFF. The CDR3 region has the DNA TGTGCCAGCAGGGCCTCTAGCGGGAGCTACAATGAGCAGTTCTTC.

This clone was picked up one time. The CDR3 coding sequence is TGTGCCACAACTACTCCTAGCGGGGGAAAATACGAGCAGTACTTC. Translation: CATTTPSGGKYEQYF. V usage is TRBV2 and J usage is TRBJ2-7; 10 bases match TRBD2. Germline values: CDR1 SNHLY, CDR2 FYNNEI. The CDR3 loop spans 15 amino acids. Trimming took 10 bases from V and 4 from J; bases not matched to a gene: 13.

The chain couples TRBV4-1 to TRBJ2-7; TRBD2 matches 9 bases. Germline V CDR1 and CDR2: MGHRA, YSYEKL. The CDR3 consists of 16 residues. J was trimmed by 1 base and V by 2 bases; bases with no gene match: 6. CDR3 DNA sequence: TGCGCCAGCAGCCAAACGTTTCTAGCGGGGTCCTACGAGCAGTACTTC. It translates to CASSQTFLAGSYEQYF.